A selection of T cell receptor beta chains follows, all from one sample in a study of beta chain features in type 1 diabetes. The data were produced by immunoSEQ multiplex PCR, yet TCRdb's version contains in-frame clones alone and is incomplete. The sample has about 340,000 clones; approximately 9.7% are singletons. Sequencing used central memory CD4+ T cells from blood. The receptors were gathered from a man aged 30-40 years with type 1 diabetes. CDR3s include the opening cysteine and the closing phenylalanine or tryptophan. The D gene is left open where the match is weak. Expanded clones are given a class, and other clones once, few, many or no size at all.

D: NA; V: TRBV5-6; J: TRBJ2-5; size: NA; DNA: TGTGCCAGCAGCGAAGGGGGAGGAGAGACCCAGTACTTC; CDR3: CASSEGGGETQYF
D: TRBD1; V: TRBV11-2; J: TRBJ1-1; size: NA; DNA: TGTGCCAGCAGCTTGGGACAGGGGGGGAACACTGAAGCTTTCTTT; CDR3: CASSLGQGGNTEAFF
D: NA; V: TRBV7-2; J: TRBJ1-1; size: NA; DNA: TGTGCCAGCAGCTCGAACAGGGCCACTGAAGCTTTCTTT; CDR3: CASSSNRATEAFF
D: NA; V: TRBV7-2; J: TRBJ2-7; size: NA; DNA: TGTGCCAGCAGCCCAGTCCCCTACGAGCAGTACTTC; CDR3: CASSPVPYEQYF
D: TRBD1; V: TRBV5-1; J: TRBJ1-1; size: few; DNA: TGCGCCAGCAGACGACAGGGGGCGAACACTGAAGCTTTCTTT; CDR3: CASRRQGANTEAFF
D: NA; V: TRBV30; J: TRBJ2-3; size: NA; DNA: TGTGCCTGGAAAACAGGGAGTGGCACAGATACGCAGTATTTT; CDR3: CAWKTGSGTDTQYF
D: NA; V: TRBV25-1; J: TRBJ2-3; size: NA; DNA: TGTGCCAGCAGTGGAGCGCAGAGAAGCACAGATACGCAGTATTTT; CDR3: CASSGAQRSTDTQYF
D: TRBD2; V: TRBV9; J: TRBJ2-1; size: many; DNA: TGTGCCAGCAGCGTAAGCTTAGCGGGGGGGCTCAATGAGCAGTTCTTC; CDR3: CASSVSLAGGLNEQFF
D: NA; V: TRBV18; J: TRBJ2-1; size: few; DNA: TGTGCCAGCTCACCACCCTTGTCGGCCCACAATGAGCAGTTCTTC; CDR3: CASSPPLSAHNEQFF
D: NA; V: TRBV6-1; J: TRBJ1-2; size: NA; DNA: TGTGCCAGGTTTTATGGCTACACCTTC; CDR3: CARFYGYTF
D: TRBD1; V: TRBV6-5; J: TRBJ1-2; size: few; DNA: TGTGCCAGCGGGACAGGCTATGGCTACACCTTC; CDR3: CASGTGYGYTF
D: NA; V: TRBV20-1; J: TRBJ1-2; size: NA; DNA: TGCAGTGGAAGTAGGTACGGGAGCTACACCTTC; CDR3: CSGSRYGSYTF
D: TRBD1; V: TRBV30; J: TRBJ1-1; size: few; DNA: TGTGCCTGGGGAACAGGGGCTGAAGCTTTCTTT; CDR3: CAWGTGAEAFF
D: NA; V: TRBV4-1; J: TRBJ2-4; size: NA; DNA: TGCGCCAGCAGCCAAGAAGGGGCCAAAAACATTCAGTACTTC; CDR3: CASSQEGAKNIQYF
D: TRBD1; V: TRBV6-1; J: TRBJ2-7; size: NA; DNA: TGTGCCAGCAGTGATTGGGACAGGGTTCACGAGCAGTACTTC; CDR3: CASSDWDRVHEQYF
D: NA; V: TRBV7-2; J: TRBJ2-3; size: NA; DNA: TGTGCCAGCACATTCGGACTGCGCCCTAGCACAGATACGCAGTATTTT; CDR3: CASTFGLRPSTDTQYF
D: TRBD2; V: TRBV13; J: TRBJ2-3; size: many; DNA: TGTGCCAGCAGCTTCCGGCTAGCGGGGGGTCGCACAGATACGCAGTATTTT; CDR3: CASSFRLAGGRTDTQYF
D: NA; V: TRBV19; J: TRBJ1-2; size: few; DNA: TGTGCCACCAGTAGTATGGGGTTCTATGGCTACACCTTC; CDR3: CATSSMGFYGYTF
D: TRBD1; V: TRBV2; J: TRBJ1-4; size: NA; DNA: TGTGCCAGCAAGGGACAGTCGCATGAAAAACTGTTTTTT; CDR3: CASKGQSHEKLFF
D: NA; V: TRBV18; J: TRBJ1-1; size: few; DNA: TGTGCCAGCTCACCACTCGGGCAGGGAACCGGCACTGAAGCTTTCTTT; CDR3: CASSPLGQGTGTEAFF
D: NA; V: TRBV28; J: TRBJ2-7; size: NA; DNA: TGTGCCAGCAGTTTGGGGTACTCCTACGAGCAGTACTTC; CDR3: CASSLGYSYEQYF
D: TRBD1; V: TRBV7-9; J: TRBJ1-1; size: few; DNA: TGTGCCAGCAGCCGACAGGGAAAGGACACTGAAGCTTTCTTT; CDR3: CASSRQGKDTEAFF
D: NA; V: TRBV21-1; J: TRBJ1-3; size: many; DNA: TGTGCCAGCAAAGGGGGAAACACCATATATTTT; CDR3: CASKGGNTIYF
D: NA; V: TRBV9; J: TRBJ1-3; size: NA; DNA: TGTGCCAGCAGCGTAGGGGGCACTGGAAACACCATATATTTT; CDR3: CASSVGGTGNTIYF
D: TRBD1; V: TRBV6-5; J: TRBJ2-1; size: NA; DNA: TGTGCCAGCACCCCTCCGACAGGGAATGAGCAGTTCTTC; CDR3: CASTPPTGNEQFF
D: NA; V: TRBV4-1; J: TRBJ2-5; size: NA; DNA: TGCGCCAGCAGCCAAGTGGAGGGACAGACCCAGTACTTC; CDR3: CASSQVEGQTQYF
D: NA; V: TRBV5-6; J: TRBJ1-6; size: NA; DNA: TGTGCCAGCAGCTTGGCCGGCCCACCCCTCCACTTT; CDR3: CASSLAGPPLHF
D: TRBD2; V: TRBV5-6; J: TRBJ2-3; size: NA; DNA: TGTGCCAGCAGCCCGAGCGGGACTACGCAGTATTTT; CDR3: CASSPSGTTQYF
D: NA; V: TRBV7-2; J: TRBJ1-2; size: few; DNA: TGTGCCAGCAGCCCTCGACAGATTAACTATGGCTACACCTTC; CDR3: CASSPRQINYGYTF
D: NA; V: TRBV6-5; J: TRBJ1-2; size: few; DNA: TGTGCCAGCAGTTACCCAGGCTTCTATGGCTACACCTTC; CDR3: CASSYPGFYGYTF
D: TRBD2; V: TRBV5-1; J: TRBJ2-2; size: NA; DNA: TGCGCCAGCAGAACAGCGGGGGAGGCCGGGGAGCTGTTTTTT; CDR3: CASRTAGEAGELFF
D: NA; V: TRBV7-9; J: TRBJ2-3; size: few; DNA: TGTGCCAGCATCCCTCTTGGAGATACGCAGTATTTT; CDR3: CASIPLGDTQYF
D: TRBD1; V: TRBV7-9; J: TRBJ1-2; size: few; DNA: TGTGCCAGCAGCTCCCTACAGGGGGTACTCTATGGCTACACCTTC; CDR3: CASSSLQGVLYGYTF
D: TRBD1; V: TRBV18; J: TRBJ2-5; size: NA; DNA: TGTGCCAGCTCACCCCCACAGGGGGTATTGAAGACCCAGTACTTC; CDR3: CASSPPQGVLKTQYF
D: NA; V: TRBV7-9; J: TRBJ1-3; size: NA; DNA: TGTGCCAGCAGCCCGGAGTTCGGTGGCTCTGGAAACACCATATATTTT; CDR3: CASSPEFGGSGNTIYF
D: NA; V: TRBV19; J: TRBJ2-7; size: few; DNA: TGTGCCAGTAGTATTGAGGTAGCATCCGGGACTTCCTACGAGCAGTACTTC; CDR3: CASSIEVASGTSYEQYF
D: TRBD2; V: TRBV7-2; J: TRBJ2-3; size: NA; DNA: TGTGCCAGCAGCCTTTCTAGCGGGGGGTCGGATACGCAGTATTTT; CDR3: CASSLSSGGSDTQYF
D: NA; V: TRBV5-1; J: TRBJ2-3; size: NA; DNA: TGCGCCAGCAGGGTTGATGTTAGCGCTCGGAGCACAGATACGCAGTATTTT; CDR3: CASRVDVSARSTDTQYF
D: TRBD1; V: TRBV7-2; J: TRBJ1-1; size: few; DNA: TGTGCCAGCAGCTTCCAGGGGGACACTGAAGCTTTCTTT; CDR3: CASSFQGDTEAFF
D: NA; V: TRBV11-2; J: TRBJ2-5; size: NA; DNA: TGTGCCAGCAGCTTAATGACAGAGACCCAGTACTTC; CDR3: CASSLMTETQYF
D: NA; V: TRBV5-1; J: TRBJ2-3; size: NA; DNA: TGCGCCAGCCGCGGCGGGGTTCCCAGCACAGATACGCAGTATTTT; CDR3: CASRGGVPSTDTQYF
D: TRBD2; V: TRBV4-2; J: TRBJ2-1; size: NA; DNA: TGTGCCAGCAGCCCCGGGACTAGCGGGGGGAACTGGAGAGTCCCTACCTACAATGAGCAGTTCTTC; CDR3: CASSPGTSGGNWRVPTYNEQFF
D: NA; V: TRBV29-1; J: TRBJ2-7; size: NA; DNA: TGCAGCGTTGCGGCTAGCTACGAGCAGTACTTC; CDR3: CSVAASYEQYF
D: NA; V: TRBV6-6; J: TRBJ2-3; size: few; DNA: TGTGCCAGCGGCGGCTCTAGCACAGATACGCAGTATTTT; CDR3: CASGGSSTDTQYF
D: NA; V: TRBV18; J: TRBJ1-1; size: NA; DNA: TGTGCCAGCTCAACACAGGGCACTGAAACTGAAGCTTTCTTT; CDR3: CASSTQGTETEAFF
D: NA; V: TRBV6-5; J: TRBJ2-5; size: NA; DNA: TGTGCCAGCAGACCAGACCTTGGGACCCAGTACTTC; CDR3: CASRPDLGTQYF
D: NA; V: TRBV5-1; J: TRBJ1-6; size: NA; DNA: TGCGCCAGCAGCTTGGTTGTCAGGTCGGATTCACCCCTCCACTTT; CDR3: CASSLVVRSDSPLHF
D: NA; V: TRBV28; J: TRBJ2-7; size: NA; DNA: TGTACCCAGTTGACACCTTACGAGCAGTACTTC; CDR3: CTQLTPYEQYF
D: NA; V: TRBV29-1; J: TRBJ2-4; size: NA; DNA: TGCAGCGTTGCAGACAGCAGACTAGCCAAAAACATTCAGTACTTC; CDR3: CSVADSRLAKNIQYF
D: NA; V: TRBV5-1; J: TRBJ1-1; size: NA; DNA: TGCGCCAGCAGCGGAATAACAGGTGACACTGAAGCTTTCTTT; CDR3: CASSGITGDTEAFF
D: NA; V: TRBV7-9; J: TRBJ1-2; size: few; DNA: TGTGCCAGCAGCTTAGGGCTTACCGGGACGGACTATGGCTACACCTTC; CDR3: CASSLGLTGTDYGYTF
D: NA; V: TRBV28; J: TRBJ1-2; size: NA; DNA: TGTGCCAGCAGTTTTCGCGACAGACGGTACACCTTC; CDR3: CASSFRDRRYTF
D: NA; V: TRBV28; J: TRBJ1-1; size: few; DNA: TGTGCCAGCAGTCTCTCCCTCATAGGGGCGCGTACGTGGACTGAAGCTTTCTTT; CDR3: CASSLSLIGARTWTEAFF
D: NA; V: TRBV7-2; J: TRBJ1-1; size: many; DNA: TGTGCCAGCAGTTCGTGGGCGGTGAACACTGAAGCTTTCTTT; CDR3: CASSSWAVNTEAFF